This TCR beta chain was sequenced in a study of response to subunit inactivated influenza vaccine. TCRdb re-derived calls from the RT-PCR reads in MiXCR, one entry per CDR3 protein. This table holds 590,000 or so distinct CDR3 sequences, about 14% found once. This clonotype was counted many times. V lost 3 bases and J 2 bases, leaving 10 bases between the germline ends. The CDR3 has 15 amino acids. The germline CDR1 and CDR2 sequences are MNHEY and SMNVEV (reference sequence). The chain recombines TRBV27 with TRBJ2-2, with TRBD1 as a possible D gene (5 bases). The sequence was collected from a man in his fifties who received an inactivated influenza vaccine. The starting material was PBMCs from blood, obtained 14 days before vaccination. The CDR3 DNA sequence: TGTGCCAGCAGTTTTGACAGCCATAACACCGGGGAGCTGTTTTTT. Amino acid sequence: CASSFDSHNTGELFF.